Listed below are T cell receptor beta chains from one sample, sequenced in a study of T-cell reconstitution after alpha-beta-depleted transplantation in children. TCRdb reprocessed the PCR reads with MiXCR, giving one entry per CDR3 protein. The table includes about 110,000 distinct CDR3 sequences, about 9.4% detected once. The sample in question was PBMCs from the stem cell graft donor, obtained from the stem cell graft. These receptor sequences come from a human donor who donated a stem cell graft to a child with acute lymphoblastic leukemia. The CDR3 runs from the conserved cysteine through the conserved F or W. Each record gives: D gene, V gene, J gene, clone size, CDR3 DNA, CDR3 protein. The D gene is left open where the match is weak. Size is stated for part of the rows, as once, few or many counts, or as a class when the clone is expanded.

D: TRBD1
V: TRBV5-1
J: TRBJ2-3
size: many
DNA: TGCGCCAGCTCCCCGGGGACAGCCACAGATACGCAGTATTTT
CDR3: CASSPGTATDTQYF

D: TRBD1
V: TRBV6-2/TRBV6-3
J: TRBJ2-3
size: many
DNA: TGTGCCAGCAGTTTCCCACCGGGACAGGGGCCCCCAAGCACAGATACGCAGTATTTT
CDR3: CASSFPPGQGPPSTDTQYF

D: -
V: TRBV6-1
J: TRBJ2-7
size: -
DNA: TGTGCCAGCAGTGGGGGACGGGGTAGCTCCTACGAGCAGTACTTC
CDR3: CASSGGRGSSYEQYF

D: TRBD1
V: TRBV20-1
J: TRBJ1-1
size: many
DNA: TGCAGTGCTAGAGTGAGGACAGGACAAAACACTGAAGCTTTCTTT
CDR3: CSARVRTGQNTEAFF

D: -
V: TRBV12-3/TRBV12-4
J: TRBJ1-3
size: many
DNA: TGTGCCAGCAGTTTTTTGGACTTAGCAGGAAACACCATATATTTT
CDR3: CASSFLDLAGNTIYF

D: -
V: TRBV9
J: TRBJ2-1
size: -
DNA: TGTGCCAGCAGCGTAGGTCCCGAAGGTTCCTACAATGAGCAGTTCTTC
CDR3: CASSVGPEGSYNEQFF

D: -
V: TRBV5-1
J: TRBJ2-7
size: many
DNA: TGCGCCAGCAGCCCTGACAGTTCCACCTACGAGCAGTACTTC
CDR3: CASSPDSSTYEQYF

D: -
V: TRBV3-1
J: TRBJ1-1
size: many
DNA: TGTGCCAGCAGCCCATTTTTCGGGGTGAACACTGAAGCTTTCTTT
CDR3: CASSPFFGVNTEAFF

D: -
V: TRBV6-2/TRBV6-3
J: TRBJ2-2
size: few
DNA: TGTGCCAGCAGTCGATCAGGGGTCCTCGGGGAGCTGTTTTTT
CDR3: CASSRSGVLGELFF

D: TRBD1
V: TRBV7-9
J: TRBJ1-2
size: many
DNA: TGTGCCAGCAGCTTAGTCGACAGGGAGGCCTATGGCTACACCTTC
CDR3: CASSLVDREAYGYTF

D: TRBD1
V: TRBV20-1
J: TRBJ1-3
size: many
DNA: TGCAGTGCTGCCGACAGGGCATCTGGAAACACCATATATTTT
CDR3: CSAADRASGNTIYF

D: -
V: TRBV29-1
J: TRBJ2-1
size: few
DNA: TGCAGCGTTCTCGGAAGCTCCTACAATGAGCAGTTCTTC
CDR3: CSVLGSSYNEQFF

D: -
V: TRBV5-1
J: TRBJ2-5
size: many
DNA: TGCGCCAGCAGCCTGGAACAGCCCCAAGAGACCCAGTACTTC
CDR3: CASSLEQPQETQYF

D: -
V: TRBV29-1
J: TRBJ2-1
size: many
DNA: TGCAGCGTTGTAGGGTGGGGAGGCCCCTACAATGAGCAGTTCTTC
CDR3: CSVVGWGGPYNEQFF

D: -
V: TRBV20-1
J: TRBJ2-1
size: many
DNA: TGCAGTGCTAGTAGGGGCGGGATAGACAATGAGCAGTTCTTC
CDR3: CSASRGGIDNEQFF

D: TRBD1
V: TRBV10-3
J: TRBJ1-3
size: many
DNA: TGTGCCATCAGACCGAACTCCGGGACAGGGGGATATTTT
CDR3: CAIRPNSGTGGYF

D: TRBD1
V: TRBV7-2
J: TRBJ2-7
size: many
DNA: TGTGCCAGCAGCGGGGGACAGGGCGGCGAGCAGTACTTC
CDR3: CASSGGQGGEQYF

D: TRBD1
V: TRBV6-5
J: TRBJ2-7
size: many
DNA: TGTGCCAGCAGGCGGGGACAGGGCTTTGCGGAGCAGTACTTC
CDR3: CASRRGQGFAEQYF

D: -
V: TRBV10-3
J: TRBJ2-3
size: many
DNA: TGTGCCATCAGTGAGAGGGGCACAGATACGCAGTATTTT
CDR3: CAISERGTDTQYF

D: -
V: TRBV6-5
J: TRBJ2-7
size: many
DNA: TGTGCCAGCAGTTACTCGCCCTCCGAGATGAGTTACGAGCAGTACTTC
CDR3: CASSYSPSEMSYEQYF

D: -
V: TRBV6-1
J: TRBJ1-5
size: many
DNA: TGTGCCAGCAGATCGGGGAGCGGCAATCAGCCCCAGCATTTT
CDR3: CASRSGSGNQPQHF

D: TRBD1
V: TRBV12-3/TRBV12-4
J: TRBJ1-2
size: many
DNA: TGTGCCAGCAGTCCTCAGGGGGCACGGGGCTACACCTTC
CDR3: CASSPQGARGYTF

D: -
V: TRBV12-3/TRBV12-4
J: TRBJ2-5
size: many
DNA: TGTGCCAGCAGCCACGGGCCGGGGGTCCCAGAGACCCAGTACTTC
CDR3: CASSHGPGVPETQYF

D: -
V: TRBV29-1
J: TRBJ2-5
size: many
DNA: TGCAGCGTTGGGGGCGGTACCCCTCAAGAGACCCAGTACTTC
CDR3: CSVGGGTPQETQYF

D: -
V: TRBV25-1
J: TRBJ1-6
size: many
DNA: TGTGCCAGCAGTGAAAGAGGTGCGTCACCCCTCCACTTT
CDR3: CASSERGASPLHF

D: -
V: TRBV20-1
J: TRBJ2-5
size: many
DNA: TGCAGTGCTAGCCCGGACAGCCCGTACCAAGAGACCCAGTACTTC
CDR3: CSASPDSPYQETQYF

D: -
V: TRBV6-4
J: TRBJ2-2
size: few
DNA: TGTGCCTCGAGGGTATTTCCTAACACCGGGGAGCTGTTTTTT
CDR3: CASRVFPNTGELFF

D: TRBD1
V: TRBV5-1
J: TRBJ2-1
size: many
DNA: TGCGCCAGCAGCACCCCGGGACAGCTCTCCTACAATGAGCAGTTCTTC
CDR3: CASSTPGQLSYNEQFF

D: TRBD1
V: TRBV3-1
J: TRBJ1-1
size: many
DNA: TGTGCCAGCAGCCAACCGACAGGGCGCACTGAAGCTTTCTTT
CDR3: CASSQPTGRTEAFF

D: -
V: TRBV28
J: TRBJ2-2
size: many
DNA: TGTGCCAGCACCCTCGGGGGGCTCACCGGGGAGCTGTTTTTT
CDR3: CASTLGGLTGELFF

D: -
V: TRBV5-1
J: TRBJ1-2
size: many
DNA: TGCGCCAGCAGACCTGGCGGCAGGGGTTCCTATGGCTACACCTTC
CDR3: CASRPGGRGSYGYTF

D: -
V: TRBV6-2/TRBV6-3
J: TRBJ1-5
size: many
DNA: TGTGCCAGCAGTTCCCCCCGGTGGACCCAGCATTTT
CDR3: CASSSPRWTQHF

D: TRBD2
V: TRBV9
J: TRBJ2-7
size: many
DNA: TGTGCCAGCAGCGTTAACGCGGGGGGGATTTACGAGCAGTACTTC
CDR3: CASSVNAGGIYEQYF

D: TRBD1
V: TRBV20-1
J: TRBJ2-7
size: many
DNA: TGCAGTGCTAGAGTCCGGGACAGGGCCTACGAGCAGTACTTC
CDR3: CSARVRDRAYEQYF

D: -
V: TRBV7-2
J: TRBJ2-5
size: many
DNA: TGTGCCAGCAGCTTAAACCAAGAGACCCAGTACTTC
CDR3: CASSLNQETQYF

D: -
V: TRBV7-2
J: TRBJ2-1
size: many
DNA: TGTGCCAGCAGCTTGGGGGTAAATGAGCAGTTCTTC
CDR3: CASSLGVNEQFF

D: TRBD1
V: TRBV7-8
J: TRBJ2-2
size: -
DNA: TGTGCCAGCAACCGACGGGACAGGGGCAACACCGGGGAGCTGTTTTTT
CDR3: CASNRRDRGNTGELFF

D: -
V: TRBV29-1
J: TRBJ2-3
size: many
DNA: TGCAGCGTTGAAATATTGGGAGCAGATACGCAGTATTTT
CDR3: CSVEILGADTQYF

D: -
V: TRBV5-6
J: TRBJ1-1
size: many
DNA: TGTGCCAGCAGCTTGGAACAGGGATGGAACACTGAAGCTTTCTTT
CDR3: CASSLEQGWNTEAFF

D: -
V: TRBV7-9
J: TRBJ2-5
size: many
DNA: TGTGCCAGCAGTTACGATGTCGGGACGGAAGAGACCCAGTACTTC
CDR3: CASSYDVGTEETQYF

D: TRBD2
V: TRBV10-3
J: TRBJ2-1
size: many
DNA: TGTGCCATCAGTCCCGGGACTAGCACCACTAATGAGCAGTTCTTC
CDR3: CAISPGTSTTNEQFF

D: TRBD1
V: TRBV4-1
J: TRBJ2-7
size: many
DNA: TGCGCCAGCAGCCAAGATATGGGACAGGGGGCGTACGAGCAGTACTTC
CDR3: CASSQDMGQGAYEQYF

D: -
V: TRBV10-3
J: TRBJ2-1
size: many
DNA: TGTGCCATCAGTGGACGGACTCCCCTTGAATTATACAATGAGCAGTTCTTC
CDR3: CAISGRTPLELYNEQFF

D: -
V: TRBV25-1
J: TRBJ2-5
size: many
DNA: TGTGCCAGCAGTGAGCCAGGGGAGACCCAGTACTTC
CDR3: CASSEPGETQYF

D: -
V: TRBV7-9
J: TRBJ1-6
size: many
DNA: TGTGCCAGCAGCTTAGGAGGCGGGGGTAATTCACCCCTCCACTTT
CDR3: CASSLGGGGNSPLHF

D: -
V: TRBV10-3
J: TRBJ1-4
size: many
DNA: TGTGCCATCAGTGAGTCGCAGACAACTAATGAAAAACTGTTTTTT
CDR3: CAISESQTTNEKLFF